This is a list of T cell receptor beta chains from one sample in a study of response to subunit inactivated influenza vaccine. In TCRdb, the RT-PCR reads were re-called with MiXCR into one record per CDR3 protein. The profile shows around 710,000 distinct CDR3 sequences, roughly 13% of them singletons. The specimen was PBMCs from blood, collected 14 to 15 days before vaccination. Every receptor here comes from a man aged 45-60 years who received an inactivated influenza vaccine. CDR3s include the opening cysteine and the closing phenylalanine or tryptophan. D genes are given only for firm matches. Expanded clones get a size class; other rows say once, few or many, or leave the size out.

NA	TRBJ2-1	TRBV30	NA	TGTGCCTGGAGTGATCAGGGCTACAATGAGCAGTTCTTC	CAWSDQGYNEQFF
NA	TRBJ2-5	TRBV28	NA	TGTGCCAGCAGGACCCCCGGCGGCAGCCAAGAGACCCAGTACTTC	CASRTPGGSQETQYF
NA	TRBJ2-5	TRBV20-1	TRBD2	TGCAGTGCTAGAGAAGCCACGGGGGGGAAAGAGACCCAGTACTTC	CSAREATGGKETQYF
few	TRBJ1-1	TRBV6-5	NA	TGTGCCAGCAGTTCCTTGTCGGGAATTTCCACTGAAGCTTTCTTT	CASSSLSGISTEAFF
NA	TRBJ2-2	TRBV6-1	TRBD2	TGTGCCAGCTTTGCGCGGCGGGGGGCCGGGGAGCTGTTTTTT	CASFARRGAGELFF
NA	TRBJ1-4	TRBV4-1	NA	TGCGCCAGCAGCCAAGATCGACGGCGTAATGAAAAACTGTTTTTT	CASSQDRRRNEKLFF
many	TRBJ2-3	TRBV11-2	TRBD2	TGTGCCAGCAGCTTAGAACTAGCGGGAGAGTCTTTGAATACGCAGTATTTT	CASSLELAGESLNTQYF
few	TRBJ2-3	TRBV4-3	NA	TGCGCCAGCAGCCTAGGGGTCGTAACCGATACGCAGTATTTT	CASSLGVVTDTQYF
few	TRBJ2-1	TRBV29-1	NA	TGCAGCGTTGAAGGAGGGCCTAGATTGGGTGAGCAGTTCTTC	CSVEGGPRLGEQFF
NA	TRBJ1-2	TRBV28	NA	TGTGCCAGCAGTTTACAGGGTCCCTATGGCTACACCTTC	CASSLQGPYGYTF
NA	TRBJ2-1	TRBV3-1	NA	TGTGCCAGCAGCCAAGCGACTATGCAGCAGTGCTTC	CASSQATMQQCF
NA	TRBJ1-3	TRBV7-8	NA	TGTGCCAGCAGCTTCGACAGACTCGGAAACACCATATATTTT	CASSFDRLGNTIYF
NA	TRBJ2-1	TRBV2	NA	TGTGCCAGCAGTCAGGTCTGGTTGAGCTCCTACAATGAGCAGTTCTTC	CASSQVWLSSYNEQFF
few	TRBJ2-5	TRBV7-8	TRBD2	TGTGCCAGCAGCGGGGGGACTAGATTGCGAGAGACCCAGTACTTC	CASSGGTRLRETQYF
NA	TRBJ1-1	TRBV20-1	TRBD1	TGCAGTGCTAGCCGGGACAGGGGGTGGAACACTGAAGCTTTCTTT	CSASRDRGWNTEAFF
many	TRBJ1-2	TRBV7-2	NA	TGTGCCAGCAGCTTCCCCAACTATGGCTACACCTTC	CASSFPNYGYTF
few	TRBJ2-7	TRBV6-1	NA	TGTGCCAGCAGTGCCGGGGCCCGCTACGAGCAGTACTTC	CASSAGARYEQYF
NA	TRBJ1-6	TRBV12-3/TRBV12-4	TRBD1	TGTGCCAGCAGTCCAGGGGGGGGCCCCCTCCACTTT	CASSPGGGPLHF
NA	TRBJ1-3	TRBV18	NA	TGTGCCAGCTCACCACCGGGGTCTGGAAACACCATATATTTT	CASSPPGSGNTIYF
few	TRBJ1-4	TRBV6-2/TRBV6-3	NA	TGTGCCAGCACCCCCCCCGGCGAAAAACTGTTTTTT	CASTPPGEKLFF
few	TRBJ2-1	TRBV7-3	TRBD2	TGTGCCAGCAGCCCTCTTCGAACCGGGACTAGGGGAAATGAGCAGTTCTTC	CASSPLRTGTRGNEQFF
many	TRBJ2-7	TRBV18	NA	TGTGCCAGCTCACCCACCAGGGGGGGGGCCTACGAGCAGTACTTC	CASSPTRGGAYEQYF
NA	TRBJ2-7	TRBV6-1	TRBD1	TGTGCCAGCAGTGAAGCCCGACAGGGCGAGCAGTACTTC	CASSEARQGEQYF
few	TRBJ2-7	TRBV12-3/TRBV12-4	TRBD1	TGTGCCAGCAGCAACGCAGGGACAGGCCGGGAGCAGTACTTC	CASSNAGTGREQYF
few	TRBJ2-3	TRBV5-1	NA	TGCGCCAGCAGCCCGCAACTACAAGGGGATACGCAGTATTTT	CASSPQLQGDTQYF
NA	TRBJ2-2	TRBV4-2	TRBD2	TGTGCCAGCAGCCAAGAGGGACTAGCGGGGAGGAGCGACGGGGAGCTGTTTTTT	CASSQEGLAGRSDGELFF
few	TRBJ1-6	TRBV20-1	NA	TGCAGTGCTAGAGTACCAGCTGGGGCTAGCTCCTATAATTCACCCCTCCACTTT	CSARVPAGASSYNSPLHF
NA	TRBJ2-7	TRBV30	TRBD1	TGTGCCTGGAATGAATTCGGGACAGCCGTTTACGAGCAGTACTTC	CAWNEFGTAVYEQYF
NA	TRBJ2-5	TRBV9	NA	TGTGCCAGCAGCGTAGGTCATGGCGGAGTGTACCAAGAGACCCAGTACTTC	CASSVGHGGVYQETQYF
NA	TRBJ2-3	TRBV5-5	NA	TGTGCCAGCAGCCCCTCGGCCTTTCAGGCAGATACGCAGTATTTT	CASSPSAFQADTQYF
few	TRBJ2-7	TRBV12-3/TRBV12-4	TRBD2	TGTGCCAGCAGTTCCTCCCGCGGGGGGCGCCGATACGAGCAGTACTTC	CASSSSRGGRRYEQYF
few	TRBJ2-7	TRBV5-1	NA	TGCGCCAGCAGCGACGGGACGGTAGACGAGCAGTACTTC	CASSDGTVDEQYF
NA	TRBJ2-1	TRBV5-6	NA	TGTGCCAGCAGCTTGTTTAGTACAGGGTTATACAATGAGCAGTTCTTC	CASSLFSTGLYNEQFF
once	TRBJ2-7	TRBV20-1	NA	TGCAGTGCTAGAGAGGTTTCTTATCGACACGAGCAGTACTTC	CSAREVSYRHEQYF
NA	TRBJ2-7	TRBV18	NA	TGTGCCAGCTCACCACCGAACAGGGCCCACGAGCAGTACTTC	CASSPPNRAHEQYF
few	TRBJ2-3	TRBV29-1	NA	TGCAGCGTTCTTTTGCGGGGACACAGCACAGATACGCAGTATTTT	CSVLLRGHSTDTQYF
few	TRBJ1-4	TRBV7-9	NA	TGTGCCAGCAGCTTAGAGGGGGGTGCCGGAGAAAAACTGTTTTTT	CASSLEGGAGEKLFF
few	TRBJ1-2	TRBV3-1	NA	TGTGCCAGCAGCCAAGCGGGACGATATAACTATGGCTACACCTTC	CASSQAGRYNYGYTF
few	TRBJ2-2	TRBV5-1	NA	TGCGCCAGCAGCCGAGGGGGAGGATTAAGAACCGGGGAGCTGTTTTTT	CASSRGGGLRTGELFF
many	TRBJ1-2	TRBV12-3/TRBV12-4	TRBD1	TGTGCCAGCAGCCCCTCCAGGGGGCCGGGCTATGGCTACACCTTC	CASSPSRGPGYGYTF
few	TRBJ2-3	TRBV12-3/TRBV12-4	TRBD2	TGTGCCAGCAGCCGGACTAGCCCCGCAGGGGATACGCAGTATTTT	CASSRTSPAGDTQYF
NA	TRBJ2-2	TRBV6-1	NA	TGTGCCAGCATGGATGAGCGGAACACCGGGGAGCTGTTTTTT	CASMDERNTGELFF
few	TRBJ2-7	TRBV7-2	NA	TGTGCCAGCAGCTTAGGGGGGATGGGGCCAGCGGTGCAGTACTTC	CASSLGGMGPAVQYF
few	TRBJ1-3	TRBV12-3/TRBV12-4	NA	TGTGCCAGCACCCACCGGGGTTCGCTTTCCGGAAACACCATATATTTT	CASTHRGSLSGNTIYF
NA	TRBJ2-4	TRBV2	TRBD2	TGTGCCAGCAGTGATGGGGGGGGTGCCAAAAACATTCAGTACTTC	CASSDGGGAKNIQYF
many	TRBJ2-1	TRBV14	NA	TGTGCCAGCAGCCAAGATCTTTTCACTAGATACAATGAGCAGTTCTTC	CASSQDLFTRYNEQFF
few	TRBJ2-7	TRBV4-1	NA	TGCGCCAGCAGCCCGTCTAGGGACTACGAGCAGTACTTC	CASSPSRDYEQYF
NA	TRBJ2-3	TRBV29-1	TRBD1	TGCAGCGTGAACAGGGGGCGAGGCACAGATACGCAGTATTTT	CSVNRGRGTDTQYF
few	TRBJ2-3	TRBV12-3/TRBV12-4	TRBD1	TGTGCCAGCAGAGGTTACAGGGGAAGAAGCACAGATACGCAGTATTTT	CASRGYRGRSTDTQYF
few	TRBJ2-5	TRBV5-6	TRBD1	TGTGCCAGCAGCTCCACCGGGACAGGAATCACTGAGACCCAGTACTTC	CASSSTGTGITETQYF
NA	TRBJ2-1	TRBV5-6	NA	TGTGCCAGCAGCAAGGTCCGGGTCCCTGAGCAGTTCTTC	CASSKVRVPEQFF
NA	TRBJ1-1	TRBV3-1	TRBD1	TGTGCCAGCAGCCAGGGACAGTATTCGAACACTGAAGCTTTCTTT	CASSQGQYSNTEAFF
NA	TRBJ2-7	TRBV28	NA	TGTGCCAGCAGTTTGAGCTCGGGGGCCTCCGAGCAGTACTTC	CASSLSSGASEQYF